These 24 T cell receptor beta chains share one sample of origin, sequenced in a study of blood T cell repertoires in COVID-19 (dated by TCRdb to 2020 to 2022). The library was produced with the immunoSEQ multiplex PCR assay. TCRdb took this table from immuneACCESS and kept in-frame rearrangements with V and J called. Such tables lack part of the clones; where checked against another copy, unresolved V genes explain under half of the gap, and the rest is unexplained. The sample contains approximately 210,000 clones, about four fifths of them found a single time. The leading ten clones occupy roughly 2.5% of the sample. Sequenced sample: peripheral blood. The source is a woman aged 40 to 50 with active or convalescent COVID-19.

CDR3 DNA: TGTGCCAGCAGTCTCCAAGAGACCCAGTACTTC. Protein: CASSLQETQYF. The chain couples TRBV28 to TRBJ2-5; D is unresolved. The germline gives CDR1 MDHEN, CDR2 SYDVKM. The CDR3 has 11 amino acids. V lost 5 bases and J 1 base, leaving 2 bases between the germline ends.

The chain links TRBV6-2 or TRBV6-3 to TRBJ1-5, with 7 bases identical to TRBD1. Germline assignment: CDR1 MNHEY and CDR2 SVGEGT. V gave up 5 bases and J gave up 5 bases; unmatched junction bases: 6. The CDR3 covers 14 residues. CDR3 sequence: CASSPAGGHQPQHF. The CDR3 DNA sequence: TGTGCCAGCAGTCCGGCAGGGGGTCATCAGCCCCAGCATTTT.

This clone was found once. The chain links TRBV4-2 to TRBJ2-7, with unresolved D. The CDR3 totals 13 residues. V shed 0 bases and J shed 6 bases, with 9 bases lying between them. The germline V gene encodes CDR1 LGHNA and CDR2 YNFKEQ. The CDR3: CASSQEVGFEQYF. Here the CDR3 DNA reads TGTGCCAGCAGCCAAGAGGTCGGGTTCGAGCAGTACTTC.

The J gene is TRBJ2-7, the V gene TRBV18; TRBD2 agrees at 9 bases. Germline CDR1 and CDR2: KGHSH and LQKENI. The CDR3 runs 14 residues. Unmatched junction bases numbered 5, after V lost 6 bases and J lost 2 bases. This chain's CDR3 is CASSTSGHTYEQYF. CDR3 DNA sequence: TGTGCCAGCTCGACTAGCGGACATACCTACGAGCAGTACTTC.

Here the CDR3 reads CASSLSTGAGGDNEQFF. The DNA for the CDR3 is TGTGCCAGCAGCTTATCGACAGGAGCGGGGGGCGACAATGAGCAGTTCTTC. The chain is built from TRBV7-2 and TRBJ2-1; TRBD2 matches 9 bases. Germline CDR1 reads SGHTA; CDR2 reads FQGNSA. CDR3 length: 17 amino acids. Unmatched junction bases numbered 10, after V lost 2 bases and J lost 5 bases.

The chain employs TRBV10-3 and TRBJ2-1, with TRBD2 matching over 12 bases. The CDR3 totals 15 residues. V dropped 7 bases and J dropped 7; count of bases not matched to a gene: 8. The germline CDR1 and CDR2 sequences are ENHRY and SYGVKD. Written as DNA, the CDR3 is TGTGCCATCAACCCGACTAGCGGGAGAACGAATGAGCAGTTCTTC. It codes for CAINPTSGRTNEQFF.

The gene calls are TRBV6-6 and TRBJ2-3; tentative D call: TRBD1 (6 bases). CDR1 is MNHNY and CDR2 is SVGAGI in the germline V gene (reference sequence). The CDR3 totals 14 residues. V lost 6 bases and J lost 1, with 11 bases in between. The CDR3 nucleotides are TGTGCCAGCAGAAGGGGGTCGCGCACAGATACGCAGTATTTT. Translated: CASRRGSRTDTQYF.

On this clone: This specimen includes other DNA sequences encoding the same CDR3. The chain couples TRBV18 to TRBJ2-2; unclear D gene. CDR1 KGHSH and CDR2 LQKENI come from the germline V gene. This CDR3 comprises 16 residues. V shed 0 bases and J shed 6 bases, with 14 bases lying between them. The CDR3 DNA sequence: TGTGCCAGCTCACCACCGTCCCAAGCAGGTGCCGGGGAGCTGTTTTTT. Protein sequence: CASSPPSQAGAGELFF.

The V gene is TRBV27, the J gene TRBJ1-6, with D maybe TRBD1 (6 bases). The CDR3 totals 15 residues. The V end lost 6 bases, the J end lost 7 bases, and 16 bases lay between the germline ends. The germline gives CDR1 MNHEY, CDR2 SMNVEV (reference sequence). The CDR3 reads CASREAGTTNSPLHF. CDR3 sequence (DNA): TGTGCCAGCAGAGAGGCCGGGACAACCAATTCACCCCTCCACTTT.

CDR3 sequence (DNA): TGTGCCAGCAGCACCGGGGGACAGACAATTCAGTACTTC. Encoded protein: CASSTGGQTIQYF. V is TRBV2 and J is TRBJ2-4; D is possibly TRBD1 (7 bases). The germline V gene encodes CDR1 SNHLY and CDR2 FYNNEI. This CDR3 is built from 13 residues. V was shortened by 6 bases and J by 10 bases, with 16 bases between the two germline ends. Using reference TRBV2 and TRBJ2-4 for the parts outside the CDR3, the full variable domain is EPEVTQTPSHQVTQMGQEVILRCVPISNHLYFYWYRQILGQKVEFLVSFYNNEISEKSEIFDDQFSVERPDGSNFTLKIRSTKLEDSAMYFCASSTGGQTIQYFGAGTRLSVL.

The rearrangement links TRBV29-1 to TRBJ1-1, with TRBD1 matching 9 bases. Germline-derived CDR1 and CDR2 are SQVTM and ANQGSEA. CDR3 size: 14 residues. V lost 6 bases, J lost 1 base, and 6 bases stayed unmatched. DNA for the CDR3: TGCAGCGTGCTAGGACAGGGGTCGAACACTGAAGCTTTCTTT. Residues: CSVLGQGSNTEAFF.

The chain is built from TRBV6-5 and TRBJ1-2, with D possibly matching TRBD1 (5 bases). Germline V gene data show CDR1 as MNHEY and CDR2 as SVGAGI. The CDR3 runs 15 residues. V was cut by 6 bases and J by 4 bases, with 18 bases left in between. The CDR3 protein is CASRREKEGSYGYTF. CDR3 nucleotides: TGTGCCAGCAGACGCGAAAAGGAGGGGAGCTATGGCTACACCTTC.

The gene calls are TRBV7-2 and TRBJ2-7; 8 bases are a match to TRBD2. Unmatched junction bases numbered 5, after V lost 2 bases and J lost 2 bases. Germline V lookup: CDR1 SGHTA, CDR2 FQGNSA. This CDR3 region has 15 residues. CDR3 DNA: TGTGCCAGCAGCTTACAAGCGGGGGCCGCCTACGAGCAGTACTTC. Amino acids: CASSLQAGAAYEQYF.

The CDR3 DNA sequence: TGTGCCAGCAGCTCCACGTGGGGACAAGGAAACACCATATATTTT. It specifies CASSSTWGQGNTIYF. The rearrangement links TRBV11-2 to TRBJ1-3; D is perhaps TRBD1 (6 bases). This CDR3 contains 15 residues. Germline-derived CDR1 and CDR2 are SGHAT and FQNNGV. The V gene lost 4 bases and the J gene lost 4 bases, with 14 bases spanning the gap.

The V gene is TRBV7-9, the J gene TRBJ1-2; D gene uncertain. This CDR3 is built from 12 residues. V lost 5 bases to trimming and J lost 6 bases, with 10 bases between them. Germline assignment: CDR1 SEHNR and CDR2 FQNEAQ (reference sequence). Here the CDR3 DNA reads TGTGCCAGCAGCCCCGGGCGGGATGGCTACACCTTC. Translating gives CASSPGRDGYTF. The variable domain in full, completed from reference TRBV7-9 and TRBJ1-2, reads DTGVSQNPRHKITKRGQNVTFRCDPISEHNRLYWYRQTLGQGPEFLTYFQNEAQLEKSRLLSDRFSAERPKGSFSTLEIQRTEQGDSAMYLCASSPGRDGYTFGSGTRLTVV.

This clone occurred once. This chain uses TRBV2 with TRBJ2-2; 7 positions agree with TRBD2. CDR3 length: 15 amino acids. The germline CDR1 and CDR2 sequences are SNHLY and FYNNEI. V was clipped by 7 bases and J by 0 bases; unmatched bases: 5. CDR3 DNA: TGTGCCAGCAATCGGGACTACGCGAACACCGGGGAGCTGTTTTTT. Amino acid sequence: CASNRDYANTGELFF.

The J gene is TRBJ1-4, the V gene TRBV5-6, with 7 bases fitting TRBD1. Germline lookup yields CDR1 SGHDT and CDR2 YYEEEE. The CDR3 totals 14 residues. Trimming cost V 2 bases and J 6 bases; bases outside gene matches: 4. As DNA, the CDR3 is TGTGCCAGCAGCTTTGGACAGGATTATGAAAAACTGTTTTTT. It translates to CASSFGQDYEKLFF.

The CDR3 protein is CASSVATGGNEQYF. CDR3 nucleotides: TGTGCCAGCAGCGTAGCTACTGGAGGGAACGAGCAGTACTTC. The V and J genes are TRBV9 and TRBJ2-7; maybe TRBD2 (6 bases). V lost 0 bases, J lost 5 bases, and 12 bases lay in between. This CDR3 has 14 residues. The germline gives CDR1 SGDLS, CDR2 YYNGEE.

The chain recombines TRBV10-3 with TRBJ1-2, with 7 bases matching TRBD1. This CDR3 is built from 16 residues. V lost 5 bases and J lost 2; bases outside the gene matches: 11. The germline CDR1 and CDR2 sequences are ENHRY and SYGVKD. In DNA form, the CDR3 reads TGTGCCATCAGTCGGGACTCCCTACAGGGGAACTATGGCTACACCTTC. As protein: CAISRDSLQGNYGYTF.

This clone was seen a few times. This chain uses TRBV5-4 with TRBJ1-2, with D perhaps matching TRBD1 (5 bases). Germline CDR1 reads SGHNT; CDR2 reads YYREEE (reference sequence). The V end was cut by 4 bases, the J end by 3 bases, with 13 bases between. The length of the CDR3 is 14 residues. CDR3: CASSRGGADYGYTF. The CDR3 DNA sequence: TGTGCCAGCAGCCGGGGGGGAGCCGACTATGGCTACACCTTC.

V gene TRBV2 combines with J gene TRBJ1-1; D not certain. The CDR3 contains 17 residues. The germline V gene has CDR1 SNHLY and CDR2 FYNNEI. The germline V and J ends were trimmed by 1 base and 4 bases, with 19 bases remaining between them. The CDR3 loop reads CASSEGARLIVGTEAFF. CDR3 DNA: TGTGCCAGCAGTGAAGGGGCCAGGTTGATTGTAGGCACTGAAGCTTTCTTT.

The rearrangement uses TRBV5-4 and TRBJ1-4; 7 positions match TRBD1. The CDR3 has 13 residues. Germline loops: CDR1 SGHNT, CDR2 YYREEE (reference sequence). With V trimmed by 3 bases and J by 8 bases, 4 bases remained unmatched. The chain's CDR3 is CASSSGTDEKLFF. The CDR3 nucleotides read TGTGCCAGCAGCTCCGGGACAGACGAAAAACTGTTTTTT. Using reference TRBV5-4 and TRBJ1-4 for the parts outside the CDR3, the full variable domain is ETGVTQSPTHLIKTRGQQVTLRCSSQSGHNTVSWYQQALGQGPQFIFQYYREEENGRGNFPPRFSGLQFPNYSSELNVNALELDDSALYLCASSSGTDEKLFFGSGTQLSVL.

The count of this clone is one. This sequence joins TRBV7-3 and TRBJ1-6; D is perhaps TRBD1 (6 bases). Between the trimmed V and J ends, which lost 4 bases and 8 bases, there was a span of 9 bases. Germline CDR1 reads SGHTA; CDR2 reads FQGTGA. This CDR3 comprises 13 residues. CDR3 sequence reads: CASSWGRDSPLHF. The DNA of the CDR3 is TGTGCCAGCAGCTGGGGGCGGGATTCACCCCTCCACTTT. Combining the CDR3 with reference TRBV7-3 and TRBJ1-6 gives the whole variable domain GAGVSQTPSNKVTEKGKYVELRCDPISGHTALYWYRQSLGQGPEFLIYFQGTGAADDSGLPNDRFFAVRPEGSVSTLKIQRTERGDSAVYLCASSWGRDSPLHFGNGTRLTVT.

The CDR3: CASSLVGREHQETQYF. CDR3 DNA: TGTGCCAGCAGCTTGGTGGGGAGGGAACACCAAGAGACCCAGTACTTC. The rearrangement uses TRBV5-4 and TRBJ2-5; 7 bases are a match to TRBD2. Germline CDR1 and CDR2: SGHNT and YYREEE (reference sequence). V lost 0 bases, J lost 0 bases, and 5 bases stayed unmatched. CDR3 length equals 16 residues.